The T cell receptor (beta chain) described here comes from a study of T cells in Graves' hyperthyroidism and ophthalmopathy. The V gene end was trimmed by 2 bases and the J gene end by 2 bases; junction bases not matched to a gene: 5. Germline V CDR1 and CDR2: MNHNS, SASEGT. The CDR3 is 16 amino acids. RNA transcripts served as the template for amplifying TCR beta CDR3 regions. The HTBI set primed first-round TCR CDR3 RT-PCR. MiXCR, run by TCRdb on the multiplex PCR reads, gives a single entry per CDR3 protein. The profile shows 340,000 or so distinct CDR3 sequences, about 20% of them singletons. This clonotype has just a few counts.

The origin of this receptor is a woman aged 45-65 years with Graves' hyperthyroidism. The V call is TRBV6-1, the J call TRBJ2-1, with 8 bases that match TRBD1. The sample taken for sequencing was blood. The CDR3 is CASSELGTGPYNEQFF. As DNA, the CDR3 is TGTGCCAGCAGTGAACTCGGGACAGGACCCTACAATGAGCAGTTCTTC.